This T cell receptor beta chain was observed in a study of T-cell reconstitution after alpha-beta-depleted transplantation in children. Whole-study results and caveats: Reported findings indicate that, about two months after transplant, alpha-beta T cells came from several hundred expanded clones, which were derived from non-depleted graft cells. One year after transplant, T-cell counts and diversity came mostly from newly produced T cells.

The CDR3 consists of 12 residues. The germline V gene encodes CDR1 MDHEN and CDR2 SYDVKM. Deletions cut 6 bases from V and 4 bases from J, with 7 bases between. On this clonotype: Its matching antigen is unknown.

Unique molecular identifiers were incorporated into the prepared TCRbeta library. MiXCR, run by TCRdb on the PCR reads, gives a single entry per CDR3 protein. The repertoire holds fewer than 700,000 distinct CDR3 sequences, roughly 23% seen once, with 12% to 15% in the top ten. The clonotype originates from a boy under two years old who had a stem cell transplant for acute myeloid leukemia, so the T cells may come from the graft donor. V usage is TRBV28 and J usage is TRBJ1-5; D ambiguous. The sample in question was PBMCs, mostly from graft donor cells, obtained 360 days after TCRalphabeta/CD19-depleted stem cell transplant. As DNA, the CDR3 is TGTGCCAGCAGAAAGAGAAATCAGCCCCAGCATTTT. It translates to CASRKRNQPQHF.